This TCR beta chain was profiled in a study of breast tumors, draining lymph nodes, adjacent tissues. Study-level points and caveats: Data only fit, rather than demonstrated, lymph node origin of most tumor T cells. Findings are consistent with lymph node origin and intratumoral expansion of most tumor T cells. Tumors had less TCR diversity than lymph nodes, more than nontumor tissue.

The length of the CDR3 is 9 residues. CDR1 and CDR2 (germline): LGHDT, YNNKEL (reference sequence). V lost 2 bases and J 11 bases, leaving 0 bases between the germline ends. Turning to this clonotype: Its matching antigen is unknown.

TCRdb reprocessed the multiplex PCR reads with MiXCR, giving one entry per CDR3 protein. Of roughly 70,000 distinct CDR3 sequences listed, roughly two fifths are singletons. This clonotype was obtained from a female donor with breast cancer. Some clones in this sample may be carry-over from other donors' samples. What was sequenced was breast tumor tissue. The chain links TRBV3-1 to TRBJ1-4; no clear D. The CDR3 DNA follows: TGTGCCAGCAGCCAAAAACTGTTTTTT. As protein: CASSQKLFF.